This TCR beta chain was documented in a study of human T cells and chemical hapten exposure. The library gave individual cDNA molecules unique molecular identifiers. Each CDR3 protein is one row after TCRdb ran MiXCR on the RACE reads. The sample yields around 130,000 distinct CDR3 sequences, approximately 9.5% seen once. V was cut by 0 bases and J by 5 bases, with 14 bases left in between. This CDR3 spans 15 amino acids. Germline V lookup: CDR1 SGHRS, CDR2 YFSETQ. Time point indicated: healthy volunteer bleed at 2 weeks. Unfractionated whole blood yielded the extracted total RNA. The clonotype was recovered from a male donor in good health. Some clones in this sample may be carry-over from other donors' samples. The sample was whole blood. The gene calls are TRBV5-1 and TRBJ2-5; tentative D call: TRBD2 (6 bases). The CDR3 region is CASSLVGDSAETQYF. The CDR3 bases are TGCGCCAGCAGCTTGGTCGGGGACTCGGCGGAGACCCAGTACTTC.